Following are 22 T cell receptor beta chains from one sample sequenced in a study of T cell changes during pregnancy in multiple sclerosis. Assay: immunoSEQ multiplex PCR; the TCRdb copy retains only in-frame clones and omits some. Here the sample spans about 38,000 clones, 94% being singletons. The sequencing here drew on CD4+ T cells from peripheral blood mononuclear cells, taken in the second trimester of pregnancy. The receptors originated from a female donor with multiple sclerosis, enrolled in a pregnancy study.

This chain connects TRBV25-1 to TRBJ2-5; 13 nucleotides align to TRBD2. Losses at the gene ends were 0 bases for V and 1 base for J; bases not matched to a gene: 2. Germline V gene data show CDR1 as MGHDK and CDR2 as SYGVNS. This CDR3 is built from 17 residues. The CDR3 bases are TGTGCCAGCAGTGAATACCGGACTAGCGGGAGCCAAGAGACCCAGTACTTC. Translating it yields CASSEYRTSGSQETQYF.

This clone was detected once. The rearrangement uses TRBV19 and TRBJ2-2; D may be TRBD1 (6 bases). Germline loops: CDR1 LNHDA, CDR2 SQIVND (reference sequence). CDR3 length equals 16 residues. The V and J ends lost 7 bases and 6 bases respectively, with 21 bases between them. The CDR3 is CASTSQGPWVAGELFF. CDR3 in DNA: TGTGCCAGTACCTCACAGGGCCCATGGGTGGCCGGGGAGCTGTTTTTT.

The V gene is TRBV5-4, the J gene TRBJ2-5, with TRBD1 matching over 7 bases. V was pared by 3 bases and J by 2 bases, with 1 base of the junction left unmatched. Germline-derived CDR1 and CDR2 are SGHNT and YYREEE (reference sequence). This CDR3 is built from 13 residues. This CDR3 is CASSSGQQETQYF. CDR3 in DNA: TGTGCCAGCAGCTCGGGACAGCAAGAGACCCAGTACTTC.

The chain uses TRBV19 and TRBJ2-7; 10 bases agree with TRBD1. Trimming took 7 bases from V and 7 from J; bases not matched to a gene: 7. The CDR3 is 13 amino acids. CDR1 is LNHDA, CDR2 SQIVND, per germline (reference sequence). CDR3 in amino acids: CASTGTGAWEQYF. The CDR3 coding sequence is TGTGCCAGTACCGGGACAGGGGCATGGGAGCAGTACTTC.

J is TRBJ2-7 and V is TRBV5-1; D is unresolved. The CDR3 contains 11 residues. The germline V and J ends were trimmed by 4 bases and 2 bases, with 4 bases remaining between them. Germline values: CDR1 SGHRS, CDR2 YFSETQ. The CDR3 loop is CASSQAYEQYF. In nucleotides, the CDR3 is TGCGCCAGCAGCCAGGCCTACGAGCAGTACTTC.

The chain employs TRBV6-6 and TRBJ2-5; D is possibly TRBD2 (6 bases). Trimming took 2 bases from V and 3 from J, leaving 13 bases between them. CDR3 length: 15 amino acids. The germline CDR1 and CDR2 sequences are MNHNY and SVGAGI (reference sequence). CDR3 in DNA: TGTGCCAGCAGTTACGAGGGAGGTGTAAAAGAGACCCAGTACTTC. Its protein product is CASSYEGGVKETQYF.

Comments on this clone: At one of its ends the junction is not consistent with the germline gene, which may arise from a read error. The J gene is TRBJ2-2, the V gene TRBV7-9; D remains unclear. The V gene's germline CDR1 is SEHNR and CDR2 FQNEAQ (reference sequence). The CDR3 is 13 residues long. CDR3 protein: CASRLSLSGELFF. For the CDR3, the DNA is TGTGCCAGCCGCTTATCCTTGTCCGGGGAGCTGTTTTTT.

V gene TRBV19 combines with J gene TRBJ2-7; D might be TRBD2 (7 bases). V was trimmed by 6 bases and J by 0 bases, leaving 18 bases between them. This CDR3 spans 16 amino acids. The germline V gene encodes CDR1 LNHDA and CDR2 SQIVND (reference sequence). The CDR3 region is CASSPRGGGASYEQYF. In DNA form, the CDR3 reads TGTGCCAGTAGCCCCCGGGGTGGGGGGGCCTCCTACGAGCAGTACTTC.

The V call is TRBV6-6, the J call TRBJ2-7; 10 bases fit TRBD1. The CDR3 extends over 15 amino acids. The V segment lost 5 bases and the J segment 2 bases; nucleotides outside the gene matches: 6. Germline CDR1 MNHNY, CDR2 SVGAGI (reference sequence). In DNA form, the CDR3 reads TGTGCCAGCAGTCGGGGAGGGACAGGGGCCTACGAGCAGTACTTC. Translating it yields CASSRGGTGAYEQYF.

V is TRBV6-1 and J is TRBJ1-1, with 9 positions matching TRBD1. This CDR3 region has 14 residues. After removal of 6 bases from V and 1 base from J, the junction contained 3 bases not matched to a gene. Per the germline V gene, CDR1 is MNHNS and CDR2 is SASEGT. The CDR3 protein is CASRDRGWNTEAFF. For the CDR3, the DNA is TGTGCCAGCAGGGACAGGGGATGGAACACTGAAGCTTTCTTT.

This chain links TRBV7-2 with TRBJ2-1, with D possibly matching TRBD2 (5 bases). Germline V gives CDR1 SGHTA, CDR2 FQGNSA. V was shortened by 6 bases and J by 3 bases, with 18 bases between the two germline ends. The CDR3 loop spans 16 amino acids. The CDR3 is CASRHTGSGNYNEQFF. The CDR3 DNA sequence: TGTGCCAGCAGGCATACGGGTTCGGGGAACTACAATGAGCAGTTCTTC.

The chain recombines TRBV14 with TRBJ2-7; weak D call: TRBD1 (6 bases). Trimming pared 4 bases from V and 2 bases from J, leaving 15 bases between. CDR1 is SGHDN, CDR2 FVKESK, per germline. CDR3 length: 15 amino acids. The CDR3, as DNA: TGTGCCAGCAGCCCCCGTCGGGACATACCCTACGAGCAGTACTTC. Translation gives CASSPRRDIPYEQYF.

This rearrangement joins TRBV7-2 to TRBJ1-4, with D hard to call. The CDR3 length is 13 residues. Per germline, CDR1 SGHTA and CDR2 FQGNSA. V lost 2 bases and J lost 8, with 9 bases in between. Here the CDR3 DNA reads TGTGCCAGCAGCTTAAACAAAAGAGAAAAACTGTTTTTT. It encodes CASSLNKREKLFF.

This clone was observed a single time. As DNA, the CDR3 is TGTGCCAGCAGCTTATCGGGACAGGGGGCTAACTATGGCTACACCTTC. It is translated as CASSLSGQGANYGYTF. J is TRBJ1-2 and V is TRBV7-9; 11 bases agree with TRBD1. The CDR3 is 16 residues long. Trimming cost V 2 bases and J 0 bases; bases outside gene matches: 2. Germline loops: CDR1 SEHNR, CDR2 FQNEAQ (reference sequence).

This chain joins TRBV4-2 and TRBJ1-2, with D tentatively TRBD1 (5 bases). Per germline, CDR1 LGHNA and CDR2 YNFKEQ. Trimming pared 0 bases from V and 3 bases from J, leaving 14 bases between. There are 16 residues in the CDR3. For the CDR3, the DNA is TGTGCCAGCAGCCAAGATGGGGCAGGAGGGGACTATGGCTACACCTTC. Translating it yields CASSQDGAGGDYGYTF.

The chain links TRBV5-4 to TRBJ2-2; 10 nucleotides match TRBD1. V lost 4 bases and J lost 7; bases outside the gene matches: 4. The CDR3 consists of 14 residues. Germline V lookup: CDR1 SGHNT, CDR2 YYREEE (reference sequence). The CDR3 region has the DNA TGTGCCAGCAGCCGGACAGGGGGAAACGGGGAGCTGTTTTTT. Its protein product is CASSRTGGNGELFF.

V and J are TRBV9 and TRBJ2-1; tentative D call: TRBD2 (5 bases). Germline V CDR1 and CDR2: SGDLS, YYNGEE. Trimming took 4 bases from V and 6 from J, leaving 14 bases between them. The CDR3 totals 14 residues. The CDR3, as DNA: TGTGCCAGCAGCCCCAGGACTGTTCTCAATGAGCAGTTCTTC. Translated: CASSPRTVLNEQFF. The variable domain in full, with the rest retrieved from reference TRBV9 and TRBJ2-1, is DSGVTQTPKHLITATGQRVTLRCSPRSGDLSVYWYQQSLDQGLQFLIQYYNGEERAKGNILERFSAQQFPDLHSELNLSSLELGDSALYFCASSPRTVLNEQFFGPGTRLTVL.

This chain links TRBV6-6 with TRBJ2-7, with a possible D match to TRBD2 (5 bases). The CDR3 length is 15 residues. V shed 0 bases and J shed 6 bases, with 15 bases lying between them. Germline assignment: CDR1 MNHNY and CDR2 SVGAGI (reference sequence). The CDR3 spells CASSYSSGRAGEQYF. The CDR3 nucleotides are TGTGCCAGCAGTTACTCGTCGGGGAGAGCAGGCGAGCAGTACTTC.

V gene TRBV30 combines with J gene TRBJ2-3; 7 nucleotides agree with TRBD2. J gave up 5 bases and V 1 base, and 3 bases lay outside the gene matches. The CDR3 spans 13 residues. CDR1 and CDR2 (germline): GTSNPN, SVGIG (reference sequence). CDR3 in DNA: TGTGCCTGGAGTGGGGACTACGGAGATACGCAGTATTTT. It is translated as CAWSGDYGDTQYF.

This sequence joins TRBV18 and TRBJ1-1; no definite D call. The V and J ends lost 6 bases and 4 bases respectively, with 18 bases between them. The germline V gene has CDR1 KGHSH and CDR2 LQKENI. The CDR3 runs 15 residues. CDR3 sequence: CASSLEVARGTEAFF. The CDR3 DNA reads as TGTGCCAGCTCCCTCGAAGTGGCGCGGGGCACTGAAGCTTTCTTT.

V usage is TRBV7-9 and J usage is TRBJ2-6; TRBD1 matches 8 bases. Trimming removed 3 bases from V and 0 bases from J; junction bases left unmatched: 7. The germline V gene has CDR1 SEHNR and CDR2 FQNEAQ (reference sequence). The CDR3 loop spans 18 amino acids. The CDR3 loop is CASSFPGQDLSGANVLTF. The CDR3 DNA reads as TGTGCCAGCAGCTTCCCGGGACAGGACCTCTCTGGGGCCAACGTCCTGACTTTC. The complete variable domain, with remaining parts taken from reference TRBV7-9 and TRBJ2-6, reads DTGVSQNPRHKITKRGQNVTFRCDPISEHNRLYWYRQTLGQGPEFLTYFQNEAQLEKSRLLSDRFSAERPKGSFSTLEIQRTEQGDSAMYLCASSFPGQDLSGANVLTFGAGSRLTVL.

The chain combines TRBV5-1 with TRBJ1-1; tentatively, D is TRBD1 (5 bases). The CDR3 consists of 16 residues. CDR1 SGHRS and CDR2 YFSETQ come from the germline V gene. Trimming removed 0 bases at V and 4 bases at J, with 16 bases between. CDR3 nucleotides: TGCGCCAGCAGCTTGGGGGACTTAGCCTGGGGCACTGAAGCTTTCTTT. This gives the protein CASSLGDLAWGTEAFF.